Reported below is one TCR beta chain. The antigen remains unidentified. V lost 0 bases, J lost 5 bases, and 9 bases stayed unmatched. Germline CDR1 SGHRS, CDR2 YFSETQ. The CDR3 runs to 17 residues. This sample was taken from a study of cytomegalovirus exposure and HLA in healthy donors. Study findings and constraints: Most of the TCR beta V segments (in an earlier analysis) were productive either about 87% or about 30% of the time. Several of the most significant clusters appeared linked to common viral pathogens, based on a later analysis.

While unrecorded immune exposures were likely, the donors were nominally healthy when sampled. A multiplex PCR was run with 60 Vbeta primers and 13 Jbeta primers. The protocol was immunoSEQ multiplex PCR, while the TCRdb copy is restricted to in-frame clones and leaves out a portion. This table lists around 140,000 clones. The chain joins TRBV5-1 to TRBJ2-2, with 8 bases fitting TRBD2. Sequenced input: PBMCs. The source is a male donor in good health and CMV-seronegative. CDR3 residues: CASSLDPTSGVTGELFF. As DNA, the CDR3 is TGCGCCAGCAGCTTGGACCCTACTAGCGGCGTTACCGGGGAGCTGTTTTTT.